This T cell receptor (beta chain) was obtained from a study of blood T cell repertoires in COVID-19. Trimming pared 6 bases from V and 2 bases from J, leaving 18 bases between. This CDR3 contains 16 residues. CDR1 MNHNY and CDR2 SVGAGI come from the germline V gene (reference sequence). The repertoire was sequenced with immunoSEQ multiplex PCR; TCRdb's copy has only in-frame clones and lacks some. The sample shows about 180,000 clones, 86% of them seen only once. The rearrangement uses TRBV6-6 and TRBJ2-3; maybe TRBD2 (5 bases). Sequenced material: peripheral blood. This TCR was recovered from a woman in her 30s with active or convalescent COVID-19. The DNA of the CDR3 is TGTGCCAGCAGCTCCATGAGGGCCGAGCTCACAGATACGCAGTATTTT. Its translation is CASSSMRAELTDTQYF.